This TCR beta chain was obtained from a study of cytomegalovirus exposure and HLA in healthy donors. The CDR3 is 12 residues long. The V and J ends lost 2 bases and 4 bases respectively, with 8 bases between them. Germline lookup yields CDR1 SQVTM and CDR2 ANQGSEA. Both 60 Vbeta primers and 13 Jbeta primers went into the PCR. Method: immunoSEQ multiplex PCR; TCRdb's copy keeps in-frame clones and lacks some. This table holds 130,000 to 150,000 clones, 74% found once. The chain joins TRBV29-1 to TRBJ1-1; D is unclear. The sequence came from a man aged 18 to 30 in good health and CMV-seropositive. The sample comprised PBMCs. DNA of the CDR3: TGCAGCGTTGAAAGGGAGGGCACTGAAGCTTTCTTT. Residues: CSVEREGTEAFF. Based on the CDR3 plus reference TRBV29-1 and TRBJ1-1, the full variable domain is SAVISQKPSRDICQRGTSLTIQCQVDSQVTMMFWYRQQPGQSLTLIATANQGSEATYESGFVIDKFPISRPNLTFSTLTVSNMSPEDSSIYLCSVEREGTEAFFGQGTRLTVV.